This is a list of T cell receptor beta chains from one sample in a study of response to subunit inactivated influenza vaccine. In TCRdb, the RT-PCR reads were re-called with MiXCR into one record per CDR3 protein. The table lists 150,000 to 200,000 distinct CDR3 sequences, about 12% of them singletons. These data were also filed under a second study, of T cells expressing NK-cell markers.

The source was CD8+ T cells sorted from PBMCs, collected approximately 12 days after vaccination. The receptors were sampled from a man in his fifties who received an inactivated influenza vaccine. Each CDR3 is given with its conserved first and last residue. Each record gives: clone size, J gene, D gene, V gene, CDR3 DNA, CDR3 protein. D genes are given only for firm matches. The size entry is marked missing in some rows and otherwise reads once, few, many or a size class.

size: -; J: TRBJ2-5; D: TRBD2; V: TRBV11-2; DNA: TGTGCCAGCCGCGAAGTACTCGGACTAGCGGGGGGCCAAAAGTACTTC; CDR3: CASREVLGLAGGQKYF
size: -; J: TRBJ2-1; D: -; V: TRBV20-1; DNA: TGCAGTGCTAGAGTGGAGGGGTACTTTCGGTACAATGAGCAGTTCTTC; CDR3: CSARVEGYFRYNEQFF
size: -; J: TRBJ2-3; D: -; V: TRBV20-1; DNA: TGCAGTGCTAGCCCGTTCCCCGGCGGGGCGATGACAGATACGCAGTATTTT; CDR3: CSASPFPGGAMTDTQYF
size: few; J: TRBJ1-1; D: TRBD1; V: TRBV15; DNA: TGTGCCACCAGCAGTGACAGGGCGATGAACACTGAAGCTTTCTTT; CDR3: CATSSDRAMNTEAFF
size: -; J: TRBJ2-1; D: TRBD1; V: TRBV24-1; DNA: TGTGCCACCAGACAGGGGAGCTACAATGAGCAGTTCTTC; CDR3: CATRQGSYNEQFF
size: many; J: TRBJ1-2; D: -; V: TRBV21-1; DNA: TGTGCCAGCAGCACGGACGGACGCTATGGCTACACCTTC; CDR3: CASSTDGRYGYTF
size: many; J: TRBJ2-5; D: -; V: TRBV11-2; DNA: TGTGCCAGCAGCCCAATCCCAGGGTACCAAGAGACCCAGTACTTC; CDR3: CASSPIPGYQETQYF
size: many; J: TRBJ1-2; D: -; V: TRBV29-1; DNA: TGCAGCGTTGAAGACACAGTGGGGATCGTAGGCTACACCTTC; CDR3: CSVEDTVGIVGYTF
size: -; J: TRBJ1-1; D: -; V: TRBV28; DNA: TGTGCCAGCAGCTGGGGACGCCTGAACACTGAAGCTTTCTTT; CDR3: CASSWGRLNTEAFF
size: few; J: TRBJ1-2; D: TRBD1; V: TRBV6-2/TRBV6-3; DNA: TGTGCCAGCAGTTACCTCGGGACAGGGGATTCTGAGAGTGGCTACACCTTC; CDR3: CASSYLGTGDSESGYTF
size: many; J: TRBJ2-2; D: -; V: TRBV11-2; DNA: TGTGCCAGCAGCTTAGTCGGGGAGCTGTTTTTT; CDR3: CASSLVGELFF
size: many; J: TRBJ1-1; D: -; V: TRBV6-5; DNA: TGTGCCAGCAGTTCGGACGGTGAAGCTTTCTTT; CDR3: CASSSDGEAFF
size: -; J: TRBJ1-3; D: -; V: TRBV12-3/TRBV12-4; DNA: TGTGCCACCTGGGAGGTGAGCTCTGGAAACACCATATATTTT; CDR3: CATWEVSSGNTIYF
size: -; J: TRBJ1-2; D: TRBD1; V: TRBV4-1; DNA: TGCGCCAGCAGCCAAGTCTTAGGGACAGATATTAACTATGGCTACACCTTC; CDR3: CASSQVLGTDINYGYTF
size: many; J: TRBJ2-5; D: -; V: TRBV5-6; DNA: TGTGCCAGCAGCTTGGTTACAGTTTACCAAGAGACCCAGTACTTC; CDR3: CASSLVTVYQETQYF
size: many; J: TRBJ1-1; D: -; V: TRBV2; DNA: TGTGCCAGCAGGGGCGGGGTGAACACTGAAGCTTTCTTT; CDR3: CASRGGVNTEAFF
size: few; J: TRBJ2-5; D: TRBD1; V: TRBV20-1; DNA: TGCAGTGCTAGACCTTGGACAGGGATAGGGGAGACCCAGTACTTC; CDR3: CSARPWTGIGETQYF
size: -; J: TRBJ2-1; D: -; V: TRBV11-2; DNA: TGTGCCAGCAGCCCCCGCGGGAAATACTACAATGAGCAGTTCTTC; CDR3: CASSPRGKYYNEQFF
size: -; J: TRBJ1-2; D: -; V: TRBV20-1; DNA: TGCAGTGCTAGAGAACCCGGAGACTATGGCTACACCTTC; CDR3: CSAREPGDYGYTF
size: few; J: TRBJ2-3; D: TRBD2; V: TRBV20-1; DNA: TGCAGTGCTAGAGCGATGCAGCGGGAGGACACAGATACGCAGTATTTT; CDR3: CSARAMQREDTDTQYF
size: few; J: TRBJ2-5; D: -; V: TRBV11-1; DNA: TGTGCCAGCAGCCCAGATCTCGGACGGCAAGAGACCCAGTACTTC; CDR3: CASSPDLGRQETQYF
size: few; J: TRBJ2-6; D: TRBD1; V: TRBV11-1; DNA: TGTGCCAGCAGCGCATACCCGGGACAGACGAGTGGGGCCAACGTCCTGACTTTC; CDR3: CASSAYPGQTSGANVLTF
size: few; J: TRBJ2-1; D: TRBD1; V: TRBV6-5; DNA: TGTGTCAGCAGTTACTCCGGGACAGGTTACAATGAGCAGTTCTTC; CDR3: CVSSYSGTGYNEQFF
size: few; J: TRBJ1-1; D: TRBD1; V: TRBV29-1; DNA: TGCAGCGTTGGGACAGGGGTAGGGAACACTGAAGCTTTCTTT; CDR3: CSVGTGVGNTEAFF
size: -; J: TRBJ2-1; D: TRBD2; V: TRBV7-9; DNA: TGTGCCAGCAGCCCGGGGGAGGGTGAGCAGTTCTTC; CDR3: CASSPGEGEQFF
size: -; J: TRBJ1-1; D: -; V: TRBV27; DNA: TGTGCCAGCCGGGTCACTGAAGCTTTCTTT; CDR3: CASRVTEAFF
size: many; J: TRBJ2-3; D: -; V: TRBV11-1; DNA: TGTGCCAGCAGCTCTTGGGGAGGTAGCACAGATACGCAGTATTTT; CDR3: CASSSWGGSTDTQYF
size: -; J: TRBJ1-3; D: -; V: TRBV27; DNA: TGTGCCAGCAGTACCACGACGGGGAACACCATATATTTT; CDR3: CASSTTTGNTIYF
size: few; J: TRBJ2-7; D: -; V: TRBV7-9; DNA: TGTGCCAGCAGCCAACGGGGAAGAGCCTACGAGCAGTACTTC; CDR3: CASSQRGRAYEQYF
size: few; J: TRBJ2-1; D: -; V: TRBV27; DNA: TGTGCCAGCAGTTTGACGTCATCATACAATGAGCAGTTCTTC; CDR3: CASSLTSSYNEQFF
size: -; J: TRBJ2-3; D: -; V: TRBV28; DNA: TGTGCCAGCAGTTTGTGGGAACCTAGCACAGATACGCAGTATTTT; CDR3: CASSLWEPSTDTQYF
size: once; J: TRBJ2-7; D: TRBD2; V: TRBV7-8; DNA: TGTGCCAGCAGCTTAGAAAGGGAGGGATCCTACGAGCAGTACTTC; CDR3: CASSLEREGSYEQYF
size: -; J: TRBJ2-7; D: -; V: TRBV5-4; DNA: TGTGCCAGCAGCCCTGCGGCTAGCGAGCAGTACTTC; CDR3: CASSPAASEQYF
size: few; J: TRBJ2-5; D: TRBD2; V: TRBV6-5; DNA: TGTGCCAGCAGTTACTCAGCGGGGGTGGGTGAGACCCAGTACTTC; CDR3: CASSYSAGVGETQYF
size: -; J: TRBJ2-6; D: -; V: TRBV27; DNA: TGTGCCAGCAGTTTATCGCTCTCTGGGGCCAACGTCCTGACTTTC; CDR3: CASSLSLSGANVLTF
size: -; J: TRBJ2-1; D: TRBD2; V: TRBV5-1; DNA: TGCGCCAGCAGCATCTATATAGCGGGGGCCGGGGAGCAGTTCTTC; CDR3: CASSIYIAGAGEQFF
size: -; J: TRBJ2-1; D: -; V: TRBV27; DNA: TGTGCCAGCAGACAGGGCCCCTCCTACAATGAGCAGTTCTTC; CDR3: CASRQGPSYNEQFF
size: many; J: TRBJ2-7; D: -; V: TRBV11-2; DNA: TGTGCCAGCAGCTTAGTAGGGAGCTCCTACGAGCAGTACTTC; CDR3: CASSLVGSSYEQYF
size: -; J: TRBJ2-1; D: TRBD2; V: TRBV7-9; DNA: TGTGCCAGCAGCTTAGCCCTAGCGGGGGGCACCTACAATGAGCAGTTCTTC; CDR3: CASSLALAGGTYNEQFF
size: -; J: TRBJ2-3; D: TRBD2; V: TRBV15; DNA: TGTGCCACCAGCCCTGGAGCGGGGGCCTCCTCGCAGACTACGCAGTATTTT; CDR3: CATSPGAGASSQTTQYF
size: few; J: TRBJ2-2; D: -; V: TRBV9; DNA: TGTGCCAGCAGCGTAGAGGGTAGCCCAATGAACACCGGGGAGCTGTTTTTT; CDR3: CASSVEGSPMNTGELFF
size: many; J: TRBJ2-7; D: TRBD1; V: TRBV29-1; DNA: TGCAGCGTTGAACTCGGGACAGTGAATTCCTACGAGCAGTACTTC; CDR3: CSVELGTVNSYEQYF
size: -; J: TRBJ1-6; D: TRBD1; V: TRBV9; DNA: TGTGCCAGCAGCGTAGCTCCAGGGGACAGTAATAATTCACCCCTCCACTTT; CDR3: CASSVAPGDSNNSPLHF
size: -; J: TRBJ1-2; D: -; V: TRBV6-5; DNA: TGTGCCAGCAGTTACTCGAATGGGGTTGATGGCTACACCTTC; CDR3: CASSYSNGVDGYTF
size: few; J: TRBJ2-7; D: -; V: TRBV7-2; DNA: TGTGCCAGCAGCCCCGTGACAGCCCCACCTTTTTACGAGCAGTACTTC; CDR3: CASSPVTAPPFYEQYF
size: -; J: TRBJ2-3; D: -; V: TRBV6-6; DNA: TGTGCCAGCAGTTATCTTGTAGCGACAAGCACAGATACGCAGTATTTT; CDR3: CASSYLVATSTDTQYF
size: once; J: TRBJ2-1; D: -; V: TRBV20-1; DNA: TGCAGTGCTGGCCCGGACCCGAGCTCCTACAATGAGCAGTTCTTC; CDR3: CSAGPDPSSYNEQFF
size: few; J: TRBJ1-4; D: -; V: TRBV28; DNA: TGTGCCAGCAGTTTAACACCGGGCGGTAATGAAAAACTGTTTTTT; CDR3: CASSLTPGGNEKLFF
size: -; J: TRBJ2-7; D: -; V: TRBV4-2; DNA: TGTGCCAGCAGCCAAGGAGTTTACGGCGGCAGAAGATTCTACGAGCAGTACTTC; CDR3: CASSQGVYGGRRFYEQYF
size: -; J: TRBJ1-1; D: -; V: TRBV11-2; DNA: TGTGCCAGCAGCTTAGATTCGGGGGGGCTAGCTTTCTTT; CDR3: CASSLDSGGLAFF
size: -; J: TRBJ2-1; D: TRBD2; V: TRBV9; DNA: TGTGCCAGCAGCGCGGGACTAGCTGGCGTATACAATGAGCAGTTCTTC; CDR3: CASSAGLAGVYNEQFF
size: -; J: TRBJ1-1; D: -; V: TRBV5-1; DNA: TGCGCCAGCAGCGCCCGTTTCCCGAACACTGAAGCTTTCTTT; CDR3: CASSARFPNTEAFF
size: -; J: TRBJ2-5; D: -; V: TRBV5-5; DNA: TGTGCCAGCAGCTTGGTCCAGTACAAGGAGGCCCAGTACTTC; CDR3: CASSLVQYKEAQYF
size: few; J: TRBJ2-5; D: TRBD2; V: TRBV4-2; DNA: TGTGCCAGCAGCCCGCACCTAGCGGGGCAAGAGACCCAGTACTTC; CDR3: CASSPHLAGQETQYF
size: few; J: TRBJ2-7; D: TRBD1; V: TRBV10-3; DNA: TGTGCCATCAGTGATGGGACAGGGGGCATCCACGAGCAGTACTTC; CDR3: CAISDGTGGIHEQYF